This paragraph reports one T cell receptor beta chain. Its antigen is not known. Researchers built TCR beta libraries using quantitative 5'-RACE with molecular barcodes. TCRdb reanalysed the 5' RACE reads using MiXCR and keeps one entry per CDR3 protein. This sample has more than 150,000 distinct CDR3 sequences, with about 20% found just once. The CDR3 consists of 12 residues. This entry is derived from a study of CD8 T cells in ankylosing spondylitis. Study-wide findings and caveats: Disease-associated clones were CD8+ and fairly uncommon in peripheral blood.

The chain has TRBV21-1 and TRBJ2-2. TRBV21-1 represents a pseudogene. Sequences were obtained from blood, either unsorted or a sorted T cell fraction (not recorded which). The clonotype comes from a male donor aged 5-29 years with ankylosing spondylitis or in good health (not recorded which). CDR3 DNA sequence: TGTGCCAGCAGCAATCGGCCGGGGGAGCTGTTTTTT. Residues: CASSNRPGELFF.